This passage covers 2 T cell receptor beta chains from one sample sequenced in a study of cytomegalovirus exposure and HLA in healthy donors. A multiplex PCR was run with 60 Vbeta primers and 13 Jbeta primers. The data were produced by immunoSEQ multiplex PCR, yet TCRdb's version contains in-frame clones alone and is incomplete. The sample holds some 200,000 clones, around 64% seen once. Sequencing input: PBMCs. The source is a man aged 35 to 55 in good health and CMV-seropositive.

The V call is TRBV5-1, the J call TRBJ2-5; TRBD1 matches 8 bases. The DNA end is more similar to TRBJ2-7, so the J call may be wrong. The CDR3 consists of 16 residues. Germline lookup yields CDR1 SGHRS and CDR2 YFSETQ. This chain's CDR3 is CASSGWTGSSSYEQYF. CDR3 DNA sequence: TGCGCCAGCAGCGGGTGGACAGGGTCGTCCTCCTACGAGCAGTACTTC.

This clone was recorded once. The CDR3 is CASSSGLADSSTYNEQFF. CDR3 bases: TGCGCCAGCAGCTCGGGACTAGCGGACTCTTCGACCTACAATGAGCAGTTCTTC. V gene TRBV5-1 combines with J gene TRBJ2-1; 11 positions match TRBD2. In germline, CDR1 is SGHRS, CDR2 YFSETQ. V was clipped by 3 bases and J by 2 bases; unmatched bases: 10. This CDR3 spans 18 amino acids.